This is a list of T cell receptor beta chains from one sample in a study of CD8+ T cells in alopecia areata. Method: immunoSEQ multiplex PCR; TCRdb's copy keeps in-frame clones and lacks some. The sample has 120,000 or so clones; approximately 60% are singletons. This specimen was CD4+ T cells sorted from blood, taken at week 4, from a patient treated with tofacitinib. The receptors originated from a human donor with alopecia areata. Each CDR3 is given with its conserved first and last residue. A D gene is named only where the DNA matches it firmly. The listing skips clone size in some rows; elsewhere it reads once, few, many or a size class.

size	V	D	J	CDR3	DNA
NA	TRBV10-3	NA	TRBJ2-7	CATEGQAYEQYF	TGTGCCACCGAAGGGCAGGCCTACGAGCAGTACTTC
NA	TRBV7-2	TRBD1	TRBJ1-4	CASSDRDRAEKLFF	TGTGCCAGCAGCGACCGGGACAGGGCCGAAAAACTGTTTTTT
NA	TRBV19	NA	TRBJ1-5	CATLPRNSNQPQHF	TGTGCCACCCTTCCAAGGAATAGCAATCAGCCCCAGCATTTT
NA	TRBV6-6	NA	TRBJ1-2	CASSYISGGYTF	TGTGCCAGCAGTTACATCTCGGGTGGCTACACCTTC
NA	TRBV25-1	NA	TRBJ1-2	CASSVDRNYTF	TGTGCCAGCAGTGTCGACAGGAACTACACCTTC
NA	TRBV30	TRBD1	TRBJ1-4	CAWSVRGTGRATNEKLFF	TGTGCCTGGAGTGTACGGGGGACAGGGCGAGCAACTAATGAAAAACTGTTTTTT
NA	TRBV7-9	NA	TRBJ2-3	CASSRGNSASTDTQYF	TGTGCCAGCAGCCGGGGGAACAGTGCTAGCACAGATACGCAGTATTTT
NA	TRBV13	TRBD2	TRBJ2-6	CASSLVLRSGAGANVLTF	TGTGCCAGCAGCTTAGTTCTACGCAGCGGGGCCGGGGCCAACGTCCTGACTTTC
NA	TRBV4-1	NA	TRBJ2-5	CASSQTTTGVTQYF	TGCGCCAGCAGCCAAACTACAACGGGAGTGACCCAGTACTTC
NA	TRBV5-4	TRBD2	TRBJ2-3	CASSSGLAGGRTDTQYF	TGTGCCAGCAGCTCCGGACTAGCGGGAGGTCGCACAGATACGCAGTATTTT
NA	TRBV9	NA	TRBJ1-2	CASSVGLLKTANYGYTF	TGTGCCAGCAGCGTAGGCCTATTAAAGACAGCTAACTATGGCTACACCTTC
NA	TRBV5-6	TRBD1	TRBJ1-2	CASSSDIRGSNYGYTF	TGTGCCAGCAGCTCTGACATCAGGGGGTCCAACTATGGCTACACCTTC
NA	TRBV2	TRBD2	TRBJ2-7	CASRRGLVYEQYF	TGTGCCAGCAGGAGGGGACTAGTCTACGAGCAGTACTTC
NA	TRBV30	TRBD1	TRBJ1-5	CAWSGRGDSNQPQHF	TGTGCCTGGAGCGGCAGGGGGGATAGCAATCAGCCCCAGCATTTT
NA	TRBV15	TRBD1	TRBJ2-3	CATSRNTGQGRSQYF	TGTGCCACCAGCAGAAACACGGGACAGGGTCGGTCGCAGTATTTT
NA	TRBV29-1	TRBD1	TRBJ1-1	CSATLDRVNTEAFF	TGCAGCGCTACCCTCGACAGGGTGAACACTGAAGCTTTCTTT
once	TRBV5-6	TRBD1	TRBJ2-4	CASSPRTGAENIQYF	TGTGCCAGCAGCCCGCGGACAGGGGCGGAAAACATTCAGTACTTC
few	TRBV13	NA	TRBJ1-2	CASSITGGGYTF	TGTGCCAGCAGCATCACAGGAGGGGGCTACACCTTC
few	TRBV30	TRBD1	TRBJ2-2	CAWSGTGAGELFF	TGTGCCTGGAGTGGGACAGGGGCCGGGGAGCTGTTTTTT
few	TRBV7-8	NA	TRBJ2-7	CASSLAFEGDDEQYF	TGTGCCAGCAGCTTAGCTTTCGAGGGGGACGACGAGCAGTACTTC
NA	TRBV29-1	TRBD2	TRBJ2-7	CSVEAGLAGSYEQYF	TGCAGCGTTGAAGCCGGACTAGCGGGAAGTTACGAGCAGTACTTC
NA	TRBV29-1	TRBD1	TRBJ1-1	CSGRTGGTEAFF	TGCAGCGGAAGGACAGGGGGTACTGAAGCTTTCTTT
NA	TRBV29-1	NA	TRBJ1-1	CSVSNTEAFF	TGCAGCGTAAGTAACACTGAAGCTTTCTTT
NA	TRBV5-1	NA	TRBJ2-5	CASSLDSETETQYF	TGCGCCAGCAGCTTGGATTCCGAGACTGAGACCCAGTACTTC
NA	TRBV5-4	NA	TRBJ2-5	CASSLDPRTLTQYF	TGTGCCAGCAGCTTGGACCCTAGGACTCTTACCCAGTACTTC
NA	TRBV7-2	NA	TRBJ1-1	CASSLHGTEAFF	TGTGCCAGCAGCTTACATGGCACTGAAGCTTTCTTT
NA	TRBV5-1	NA	TRBJ2-2	CASSLGTANTGELFF	TGCGCCAGCAGCTTGGGGACGGCGAACACCGGGGAGCTGTTTTTT
NA	TRBV4-3	NA	TRBJ1-5	CASSQERNQPQHF	TGCGCCAGCAGCCAAGAAAGGAATCAGCCCCAGCATTTT
NA	TRBV29-1	TRBD2	TRBJ2-7	CSVLTSGKRYEQYF	TGCAGCGTTCTGACTAGCGGGAAGAGGTACGAGCAGTACTTC
NA	TRBV11-1	TRBD2	TRBJ2-1	CASSPPSGGYNEQFF	TGTGCCAGCAGCCCTCCTAGCGGCGGATACAATGAGCAGTTCTTC
NA	TRBV2	NA	TRBJ1-2	CASSERGYGYTF	TGTGCCAGCAGTGAACGGGGGTATGGCTACACCTTC
few	TRBV6-5	NA	TRBJ2-7	CASSYQSSYEQYF	TGTGCCAGCAGTTACCAGAGCTCCTACGAGCAGTACTTC
NA	TRBV28	TRBD1	TRBJ1-1	CASSSRQGGGTEAFF	TGTGCCAGCAGTTCACGACAGGGAGGGGGCACTGAAGCTTTCTTT
NA	TRBV6-6	NA	TRBJ1-5	CASRGPSNQPQHF	TGTGCCAGCCGAGGACCCAGCAATCAGCCCCAGCATTTT
NA	TRBV5-6	TRBD1	TRBJ1-2	CASSLAVQGDGYTF	TGTGCCAGCAGCTTGGCCGTACAGGGGGATGGCTACACCTTC
NA	TRBV18	NA	TRBJ1-2	CASSPDRETRYTF	TGTGCCAGCTCACCGGATAGAGAGACTCGGTACACCTTC
NA	TRBV29-1	NA	TRBJ2-5	CSVRGDQETQYF	TGCAGCGTTCGTGGTGACCAAGAGACCCAGTACTTC
NA	TRBV7-3	TRBD1	TRBJ2-7	CASSLTGDSLEQYF	TGTGCCAGCAGCTTGACAGGGGATTCGTTGGAGCAGTACTTC
once	TRBV6-5	NA	TRBJ1-2	CASTPGIHYGYTF	TGTGCCAGCACTCCTGGTATCCACTATGGCTACACCTTC
NA	TRBV7-9	NA	TRBJ1-2	CASSLEGGASGYTF	TGTGCCAGCAGCTTAGAGGGGGGCGCGAGTGGCTACACCTTC
few	TRBV29-1	NA	TRBJ2-2	CSVSTGTLSGELFF	TGCAGCGTGAGCACCGGGACACTCTCCGGGGAGCTGTTTTTT
few	TRBV7-9	NA	TRBJ1-6	CASSLSSYNSPLHF	TGTGCCAGCAGCTTAAGCTCCTATAATTCACCCCTCCACTTT
NA	TRBV29-1	NA	TRBJ2-5	CSVGGTLRETQYF	TGCAGCGTTGGTGGCACCCTACGGGAGACCCAGTACTTC
NA	TRBV29-1	NA	TRBJ2-2	CSVRDIPNTGELFF	TGCAGCGTGAGGGACATACCGAACACCGGGGAGCTGTTTTTT
few	TRBV30	NA	TRBJ1-1	CAWSVPAPRWDTEAFF	TGTGCCTGGAGTGTACCCGCCCCCCGTTGGGACACTGAAGCTTTCTTT
NA	TRBV2	NA	TRBJ2-5	CASVGLGETQYF	TGTGCCAGCGTGGGACTCGGAGAGACCCAGTACTTC
few	TRBV4-3	NA	TRBJ2-1	CASSQVLRGEQFF	TGCGCCAGCAGCCAAGTACTACGTGGTGAGCAGTTCTTC
NA	TRBV30	NA	TRBJ2-1	CAWSVLGDEQFF	TGTGCCTGGAGTGTACTAGGGGACGAGCAGTTCTTC
NA	TRBV5-1	TRBD1	TRBJ1-1	CASSEGQPQNTEAFF	TGCGCCAGCAGCGAGGGACAGCCCCAGAACACTGAAGCTTTCTTT